This is a list of T cell receptor beta chains from one sample in a study of blood T cell repertoires in COVID-19. The method was immunoSEQ multiplex PCR; TCRdb's version includes in-frame clones alone and lacks a portion of them. The repertoire has some 180,000 clones, around 80% of them found once; the top ten carry about 7%. Sample: peripheral blood. These receptors were taken from a human donor in a cohort sampled during active COVID-19. Both conserved end residues are trimmed from each CDR3. D genes are given only for firm matches.

13	TRBV6-6	TRBJ2-4	.	ASSTLGPDAANQY
13	TRBV4-1	TRBJ1-1	.	ASSQEMGSVGEAF
14	TRBV6-6	TRBJ2-7	.	ASSYLGPGSLYEQY
13	TRBV18	TRBJ1-2	TRBD1	ASSPRDRALWGYT
13	TRBV19	TRBJ1-1	TRBD1	ASSIGETGGTEAF
13	TRBV5-1	TRBJ1-1	TRBD1	ASSLRTGTNTEAF
12	TRBV5-4	TRBJ1-2	.	ASSLRTVNYGYT
9	TRBV6-5	TRBJ1-2	.	ASEGPNGYT
12	TRBV6-5	TRBJ2-2	TRBD1	ASGRDRGAGELF
13	TRBV4-1	TRBJ2-7	TRBD2	ASSQPTSGGARLY
10	TRBV5-1	TRBJ2-1	TRBD2	ASRLAGGLCV
11	TRBV7-9	TRBJ1-1	TRBD1	ASSSYRGTEAF
13	TRBV7-2	TRBJ1-5	TRBD1	ASTRTGTANQPQH
11	TRBV7-6	TRBJ2-3	.	ASSSRGTDTQY
13	TRBV11-2	TRBJ2-2	.	ASSPRDKNTGELF
14	TRBV19	TRBJ1-2	.	ASSQWALNSNYGYT
11	TRBV4-1	TRBJ2-7	.	ASSQGLAPEQY
13	TRBV4-2	TRBJ2-6	.	ASSQAGDGANVLT
15	TRBV9	TRBJ2-3	TRBD2	ASSVGVAGEITDTQY
14	TRBV11-2	TRBJ1-1	.	ASSWRTTTGKTEAF
16	TRBV3-1/TRBV3-2	TRBJ1-3	.	ASSQGAAGASSGNTIY
11	TRBV2	TRBJ1-1	.	AGHGWRNTEAF
9	TRBV10-3	TRBJ2-7	.	AIGGSYEQY
11	TRBV6-5	TRBJ1-5	TRBD1	ASGHGQDQPQH
14	TRBV5-4	TRBJ2-3	TRBD1	ASSPLRDSLTDTQY
13	TRBV11-3	TRBJ1-1	TRBD1	ASSPSGGPNTEAF
12	TRBV5-1	TRBJ2-6	.	ASSGGDGANVLT
13	TRBV6-1	TRBJ1-3	TRBD1	ASSDGTGSGNTIY
14	TRBV6-1	TRBJ2-3	TRBD2	ASREGTSGFTDTQY
12	TRBV9	TRBJ1-2	.	ASSARVLTGGYT
15	TRBV7-6	TRBJ1-1	TRBD1	ASSAPRGGQPNTEAF
14	TRBV15	TRBJ1-6	TRBD1	ATGRTGGSSNSPLH
11	TRBV29-1	TRBJ1-1	.	SVVGGSNTEAF
13	TRBV15	TRBJ1-2	.	ATSEETLAGYGYT
13	TRBV5-1	TRBJ2-1	.	ASSLARGSYNEQF
18	TRBV23-1	TRBJ1-6	.	ASSHPTRTGPSSYNSPLH
12	TRBV27	TRBJ1-1	.	ASSSQALGTEAF
11	TRBV9	TRBJ1-1	.	ASSVGSGTEAF
18	TRBV4-1	TRBJ1-1	TRBD1	ASSQDRQGLRRGMNTEAF
14	TRBV5-4	TRBJ2-3	TRBD1	ASSLGRDRGKDTQY
10	TRBV12-3/TRBV12-4	TRBJ1-2	TRBD1	ASSQTGDGYT
11	TRBV18	TRBJ2-7	TRBD1	ASSPLRGYEQY
11	TRBV27	TRBJ1-2	.	ASTGREGYGYT
11	TRBV30	TRBJ1-4	.	AVNRQRNEKLF
12	TRBV10-3	TRBJ2-7	.	ATQRGEGVYEQY
12	TRBV27	TRBJ2-7	.	ASSQTGFSYEQY
13	TRBV15	TRBJ1-1	.	ATSRRRVGNTEAF
13	TRBV18	TRBJ1-2	.	ASSPTLRRAYGYT
11	TRBV19	TRBJ2-1	.	ARVWGNYNEQF
12	TRBV5-4	TRBJ2-1	TRBD2	ASSLRGGVNEQF
15	TRBV12-5	TRBJ2-3	.	ASGFERGGLRTDTQY
15	TRBV2	TRBJ1-4	.	ASSVTEGSLVNEKLF
13	TRBV5-1	TRBJ2-6	.	ASSSTGIGANVLT
12	TRBV5-3	TRBJ1-3	.	ARSQGTFLHTIY
14	TRBV19	TRBJ1-5	TRBD1	ASSSLTGDSNQPQH
10	TRBV30	TRBJ2-7	.	AWSPKGFEQY
12	TRBV2	TRBJ2-5	TRBD2	ASSDKRGVETQY
13	TRBV7-6	TRBJ1-3	.	ASSLNIGGGNTIY
12	TRBV2	TRBJ1-2	TRBD1	ASRGPTGPVGYT